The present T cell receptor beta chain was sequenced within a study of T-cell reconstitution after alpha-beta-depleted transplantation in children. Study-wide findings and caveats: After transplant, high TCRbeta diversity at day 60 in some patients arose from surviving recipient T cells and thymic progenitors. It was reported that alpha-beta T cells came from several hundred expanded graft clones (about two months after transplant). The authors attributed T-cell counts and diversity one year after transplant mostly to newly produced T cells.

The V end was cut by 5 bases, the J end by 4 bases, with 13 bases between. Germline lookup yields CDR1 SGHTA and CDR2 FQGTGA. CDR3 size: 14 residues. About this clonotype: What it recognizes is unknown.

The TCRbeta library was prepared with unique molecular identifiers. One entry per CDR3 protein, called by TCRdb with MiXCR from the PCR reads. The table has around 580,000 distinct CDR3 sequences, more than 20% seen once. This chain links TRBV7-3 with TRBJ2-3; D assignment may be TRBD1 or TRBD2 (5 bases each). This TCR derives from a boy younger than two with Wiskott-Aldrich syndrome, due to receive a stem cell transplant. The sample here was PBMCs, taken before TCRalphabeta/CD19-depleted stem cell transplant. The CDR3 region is CASSPLGAPDTQYF. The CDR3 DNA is TGTGCCAGCAGCCCGCTCGGGGCCCCAGATACGCAGTATTTT.